A single sample gave rise to the 27 T cell receptor beta chains below, sequenced in a study of low-dose radiotherapy and immunotherapy resistance in tumors. This sample's time point: after trial treatment. Treatment specified: LDRT plus nivolumab, ipilimumab, low-dose cyclophosphamide and aspirin (RACIN trial). TRAV- and TRBV-specific primers, spanning alpha and beta chains, primed first-strand cDNA. A constant-region primer paired with the V-primer adapter amplified TCRs over about 19 PCR cycles. TCRdb reanalysed the reads using MiXCR and keeps one entry per CDR3 protein. The sample contains around 84,000 distinct CDR3 sequences, 15% to 20% of which appear only once. The source material was PBMCs, sampled after low-dose radiotherapy plus immunotherapy. The receptors shown here come from a male donor with prostate cancer.

This chain uses TRBV2 with TRBJ2-1, with no clear D. The germline V and J ends were trimmed by 7 bases and 7 bases, with 17 bases remaining between them. There are 14 residues in the CDR3. The germline gives CDR1 SNHLY, CDR2 FYNNEI. The CDR3 bases are TGTGCCAGCAACCTCAAGGCGGCCATAAATGAGCAGTTCTTC. It specifies CASNLKAAINEQFF.

There are many counts of this clonotype. CDR3 coding DNA: TGTGCCAGCAGGTCGGGGAGCACCGGGGAGCTGTTTTTT. Amino acid sequence: CASRSGSTGELFF. V and J are TRBV2 and TRBJ2-2, with D perhaps TRBD2 (5 bases). V was clipped by 6 bases and J by 4 bases, with 9 bases between them. Germline values: CDR1 SNHLY, CDR2 FYNNEI. The CDR3 sequence is 13 residues long.

This clonotype was seen many times. CDR3 loop: CSAPPGTSGPGGQFF. CDR3 bases: TGCAGTGCGCCTCCCGGGACTAGCGGCCCTGGGGGGCAGTTCTTC. The V and J genes are TRBV20-1 and TRBJ2-1, with 11 bases matching TRBD2. The junction had 16 bases not matched to a gene; V was cut back by 6 bases and J by 12 bases. Germline loops: CDR1 DFQATT, CDR2 SNEGSKA (reference sequence). The CDR3 covers 15 residues.

Many counts were recorded for this clonotype. The V call is TRBV20-1, the J call TRBJ2-1; D is unclear. Germline CDR1 is DFQATT and CDR2 is SNEGSKA (reference sequence). V shed 1 base and J shed 2 bases, with 12 bases lying between them. This CDR3 is built from 15 residues. Here the CDR3 reads CSARGEQKAYNEQFF. The CDR3 nucleotides are TGCAGTGCTAGAGGAGAACAGAAAGCCTACAATGAGCAGTTCTTC.

At least ten counts were recorded for this clonotype. The chain is built from TRBV28 and TRBJ1-4; D possibly corresponds to TRBD1 (5 bases). CDR3 length equals 16 residues. The V gene lost 3 bases and the J gene lost 8 bases, with 19 bases spanning the gap. Germline-derived CDR1 and CDR2 are MDHEN and SYDVKM. CDR3 amino acids: CASSFSRGPLKEKLFF. In nucleotides, the CDR3 is TGTGCCAGCAGTTTCTCTAGGGGCCCCCTCAAGGAAAAACTGTTTTTT.

This clonotype was recorded a few times. One base separates it from a far larger clone, so it is likely a read error. This chain links TRBV10-3 with TRBJ2-1; TRBD1 aligns across 10 bases. CDR1 ENHRY and CDR2 SYGVKD come from the germline V gene. Trimming took 4 bases from V and 10 from J; bases not matched to a gene: 7. This CDR3 comprises 14 residues. The CDR3 reads CAISGGQGNYEQFF. The CDR3 DNA reads as TGTGCCATCAGTGGGGGACAGGGGAACTACGAGCAGTTCTTC.

At least ten counts were recorded for this clonotype. V usage is TRBV14 and J usage is TRBJ2-1; D not resolved. The length of the CDR3 is 15 residues. Trimming left V 3 bases short and J 6 bases short, with 15 bases between. The germline gives CDR1 SGHDN, CDR2 FVKESK. CDR3 nucleotides: TGTGCCAGCAGCCAGCTGGGCAGTTCCCGCAATGAGCAGTTCTTC. Translating it yields CASSQLGSSRNEQFF.

This clonotype was counted ten times or more. In nucleotides, the CDR3 is TGTGCCACCAGTGATTCGAGGGGGGGCCGGGTCACTGAAGCTTTCTTT. This codes for CATSDSRGGRVTEAFF. The rearrangement uses TRBV24-1 and TRBJ1-1; D perhaps matches TRBD1 (6 bases). There are 16 residues in the CDR3. The germline V gene encodes CDR1 KGHDR and CDR2 SFDVKD. V gave up 2 bases and J gave up 4 bases, with 16 bases separating them.

V gene TRBV2 combines with J gene TRBJ1-4, with 8 bases aligning to TRBD1. This CDR3 spans 14 amino acids. Germline values: CDR1 SNHLY, CDR2 FYNNEI. Trimming removed 7 bases from V and 3 bases from J; junction bases left unmatched: 4. The DNA of the CDR3 is TGTGCCAGCAATGGACAGGGAGCTAATGAAAAACTGTTTTTT. Translated, it gives CASNGQGANEKLFF.

The chain recombines TRBV15 with TRBJ2-7, with 7 bases matching TRBD2. There are 14 residues in the CDR3. V trimming: 5 bases; J trimming: 2 bases; junction bases outside the gene matches: 6. Germline V gene data show CDR1 as LNHNV and CDR2 as YYDKDF (reference sequence). CDR3 sequence (DNA): TGTGCCACCAGCCCTGACGCGGGGGCCTACGAGCAGTACTTC. Protein product: CATSPDAGAYEQYF. Complete variable domain (other parts from reference TRBV15 and TRBJ2-7): DAMVIQNPRYQVTQFGKPVTLSCSQTLNHNVMYWYQQKSSQAPKLLFHYYDKDFNNEADTPDNFQSRRPNTSFCFLDIRSPGLGDTAMYLCATSPDAGAYEQYFGPGTRLTVT.

This clonotype was recorded many times. V and J are TRBV7-3 and TRBJ2-3, with 7 bases aligning to TRBD2. This CDR3 is 15 amino acids long. V lost 1 base and J lost 4; bases outside the gene matches: 5. Germline CDR1 reads SGHTA; CDR2 reads FQGTGA. The CDR3 nucleotides are TGTGCCAGCAGCTTAAGCGCGGGAGCGTCAGATACGCAGTATTTT. Its protein product is CASSLSAGASDTQYF.

A word on this clonotype: The likely explanation is a read error, given a far larger clone one base away. V is TRBV6-1 and J is TRBJ2-7; D might be TRBD1 (6 bases). CDR3 length equals 13 residues. Trimming removed 11 bases from V and 7 bases from J, with 21 bases in between. CDR1 is MNHNS, CDR2 SASEGT, per germline. CDR3 in amino acids: CASMKGVYNEQYF. In DNA, the CDR3 is TGTGCCTCTATGAAGGGGGTGTACAATGAGCAGTACTTC.

This clonotype was counted ten times or more. The chain couples TRBV18 to TRBJ2-5; TRBD1 matches at 8 bases. Germline assignment: CDR1 KGHSH and CDR2 LQKENI. J was trimmed by 5 bases and V by 2 bases; bases with no gene match: 10. The CDR3 loop spans 16 amino acids. The CDR3: CASSPSIRGRAETQYF. The CDR3 region has the DNA TGTGCCAGCTCACCATCCATCAGGGGGCGAGCGGAGACCCAGTACTTC.

This clonotype was counted many times. This chain uses TRBV20-1 with TRBJ2-1; 13 nucleotides line up with TRBD2. The length of the CDR3 is 14 residues. CDR1 and CDR2 from the germline V gene are DFQATT and SNEGSKA (reference sequence). Losses at the gene ends were 8 bases for V and 8 bases for J; bases not matched to a gene: 9. CDR3 residues: CSPRGTSGMDEQFF. DNA for the CDR3: TGCAGTCCCCGGGGGACTAGCGGGATGGATGAGCAGTTCTTC.

As regards this clonotype: With a far larger clone one base away, a read error is the likely cause. V gene TRBV6-6 combines with J gene TRBJ2-7; D perhaps matches TRBD2 (6 bases). CDR1 and CDR2 (germline): MNHNY, SVGAGI (reference sequence). V lost 7 bases and J lost 7, with 17 bases in between. The CDR3 length is 13 residues. The CDR3 protein is CASTRTGGNEQYF. Here the CDR3 DNA reads TGTGCCAGCACTCGGACTGGGGGGAATGAGCAGTACTTC.

Details on this clonotype: The likely explanation is a read error, given a far larger clone one base away. The chain employs TRBV5-3 and TRBJ2-7; maybe TRBD2 (6 bases). TRBV5-3 is placed among ORFs of uncertain function. The V and J ends lost 3 bases and 2 bases respectively, with 12 bases between them. CDR3 size: 14 residues. The CDR3 nucleotides read TGTGCCAGAAGCTCCTCCAGGACTACCTACGAGCAGTACTTC. Its translation: CARSSSRTTYEQYF.

In this sample, this clonotype turned up many times. The V and J genes are TRBV29-1 and TRBJ2-3; 10 bases map to TRBD1. V shed 5 bases and J 6 bases; nucleotides not matched to a gene: 2. Germline V CDR1 and CDR2: SQVTM, ANQGSEA. CDR3 length: 12 residues. The CDR3 bases are TGCAGCGTTAGGACAGGGGGGGATACGCAGTATTTT. Translated: CSVRTGGDTQYF.

This clonotype was picked up many times. This chain links TRBV7-8 with TRBJ1-1; D is perhaps TRBD1 (5 bases). The CDR3 sequence is 14 residues long. V was clipped by 5 bases and J by 1 base, with 11 bases between them. CDR1 and CDR2 from the germline V gene are SGHVS and FQNEAQ. The CDR3 loop reads CASSLGGQNTEAFF. The DNA for the CDR3 is TGTGCCAGCAGCCTAGGTGGACAGAACACTGAAGCTTTCTTT.

This clonotype came up many times. The chain carries TRBV7-9 and TRBJ1-1, with a weak D call TRBD1 (6 bases). Trimming took off 1 base at V and 1 base at J, with 13 bases between the two ends. The germline V gene encodes CDR1 SEHNR and CDR2 FQNEAQ (reference sequence). The CDR3 length is 16 residues. For the CDR3, the DNA is TGTGCCAGCAGCTTAGGCTCCGGACAGAGGAACACTGAAGCTTTCTTT. Translated: CASSLGSGQRNTEAFF.

This clonotype was found many times. The chain recombines TRBV19 with TRBJ2-4; D uncertain. CDR1 is LNHDA, CDR2 SQIVND, per germline (reference sequence). The CDR3 length is 13 residues. The V end lost 5 bases, the J end lost 0 bases, and 5 bases lay between the germline ends. CDR3 protein: CASSLGAKNIQYF. CDR3 nucleotides: TGTGCCAGTAGTTTGGGAGCCAAAAACATTCAGTACTTC.

This clonotype was seen a handful of times. V and J are TRBV6-5 and TRBJ1-4; no clear D. Per germline, CDR1 MNHEY and CDR2 SVGAGI. The CDR3 is made up of 13 amino acids. Between the trimmed V and J ends, which lost 2 bases and 8 bases, there was a span of 9 bases. CDR3 amino acids: CASSYRPGEKLFF. CDR3 nucleotides: TGTGCCAGCAGTTACAGGCCCGGCGAAAAACTGTTTTTT.

This clonotype was found many times. The V and J genes are TRBV6-8 and TRBJ2-7; TRBD1 is a possible D gene (5 bases). Trimming cost V 8 bases and J 0 bases, with 17 bases left between them. Germline CDR1 is MNHGY and CDR2 is SAAAGT. The CDR3 runs 15 residues. CDR3 amino acids: CASCQGSPFSYEQYF. In DNA form, the CDR3 reads TGTGCCAGCTGCCAGGGCAGCCCCTTCTCCTACGAGCAGTACTTC.

This clonotype was detected many times. The CDR3 loop is CSVVGPSGLYEQYF. As DNA, the CDR3 is TGCAGCGTTGTGGGCCCCTCAGGACTCTACGAGCAGTACTTC. The genes are TRBV29-1 and TRBJ2-7, with a tentative D call TRBD2 (5 bases). Trimming took 4 bases from V and 3 from J, leaving 16 bases between them. The CDR3 sequence is 14 residues long. Germline loops: CDR1 SQVTM, CDR2 ANQGSEA.

In its sample, this clonotype was seen many times. This chain connects TRBV29-1 to TRBJ2-3; D remains ambiguous. Deletions cut 0 bases from V and 4 bases from J, with 5 bases between. The CDR3 has 12 residues. The germline V gene encodes CDR1 SQVTM and CDR2 ANQGSEA. CDR3 residues: CSVEDLADTQYF. Here the CDR3 DNA reads TGCAGCGTTGAAGATTTGGCAGATACGCAGTATTTT.

This clonotype was detected many times. The V and J genes are TRBV24-1 and TRBJ2-1, with D uncertain. The CDR3 loop spans 17 amino acids. V gave up 3 bases and J gave up 2 bases, with 16 bases separating them. CDR1 is KGHDR and CDR2 is SFDVKD in the germline V gene. The CDR3: CATSDGVAGRTYNEQFF. CDR3 in DNA: TGTGCCACCAGTGATGGGGTGGCAGGCCGAACCTACAATGAGCAGTTCTTC.

V gene TRBV7-8 combines with J gene TRBJ2-3; TRBD1 agrees at 9 bases. The CDR3 spans 14 residues. Germline assignment: CDR1 SGHVS and CDR2 FQNEAQ. Trimming took 5 bases from V and 2 from J; bases not matched to a gene: 2. Here the CDR3 reads CASSRTGDTDTQYF. The CDR3 region has the DNA TGTGCCAGCAGCCGGACAGGGGACACAGATACGCAGTATTTT.

This clonotype was recorded many times. The CDR3 nucleotides are TGCGCCAGCAGCCAAGAAAAGGGACGACCGGGACAGGGCTCCAAGACAACTGAAGCTTTCTTT. Protein: CASSQEKGRPGQGSKTTEAFF. The rearrangement links TRBV4-3 to TRBJ1-1; TRBD1 matches at 9 bases. The CDR3 runs 21 residues. Germline CDR1 reads LGHNA; CDR2 reads YSLEER. V lost 0 bases and J lost 5; bases outside the gene matches: 22.